This T cell receptor beta chain was found in a study of identical twins. Overall study results and limits: The study based its conclusions on cross-sectional statistical analysis and did not follow the same donors. In cord blood, abundant beta clonotypes had fewer insertions; memory showed no trend. Monozygotic twins shared more out-of-frame TCR alpha than recombination models predicted.

This clonotype was seen more than once but under ten times. Antigen unknown. Among all donors, each was a healthy Caucasian. TCRdb itself ran the 5' RACE reads through MiXCR, one entry per CDR3 protein. The data contain about 210,000 distinct CDR3 sequences, approximately 9% of them singletons. CDR3 length: 14 amino acids. CDR1 and CDR2 (germline): MNHEY, SVGEGT. J lost 2 bases, V lost 9 bases, and 7 bases had no gene match. The chain links TRBV6-2 or TRBV6-3 to TRBJ2-5; 9 nucleotides align to TRBD2. The receptor was isolated from a woman between 18 and 30 years old in good health. Sequences were obtained from memory (CD45RO+) T cells sorted from blood. The CDR3 nucleotides read TGTGCCAGTGAGCGGGGGGCCGTGCAAGAGACCCAGTACTTC. Translation gives CASERGAVQETQYF.